Below, 17 T cell receptor beta chains from the same sample are listed, as sequenced in a study of shared clonotypes between healthy human individuals. Here immunoSEQ multiplex PCR was the method, and the copy in TCRdb shows in-frame clones only, minus some. The sample has some 450,000 clones; roughly 80% are singletons. The sequencing input was PBMCs. Source of these receptors: a woman between 40 and 55 years old in good health. Some clones in this sample may be carry-over from other donors' samples.

This chain connects TRBV29-1 to TRBJ2-5; the D is unclear. The CDR3 is made up of 11 amino acids. Germline V gene data show CDR1 as SQVTM and CDR2 as ANQGSEA. The ends were cut back, 4 bases at V and 1 base at J, with 4 bases in the middle. CDR3 bases: TGCAGCGTTGGGCCCCAAGAGACCCAGTACTTC. Translating it yields CSVGPQETQYF. Combining the CDR3 with reference TRBV29-1 and TRBJ2-5 gives the whole variable domain SAVISQKPSRDICQRGTSLTIQCQVDSQVTMMFWYRQQPGQSLTLIATANQGSEATYESGFVIDKFPISRPNLTFSTLTVSNMSPEDSSIYLCSVGPQETQYFGPGTRLLVL.

This chain links TRBV5-4 with TRBJ2-7, with 8 nucleotides matching TRBD2. CDR1 is SGHNT and CDR2 is YYREEE in the germline V gene (reference sequence). This CDR3 has 16 amino acids. Trimming at V came to 0 bases and at J to 2 bases, leaving 7 bases not matched to a gene. CDR3 sequence reads: CASSLGISGVTYEQYF. For the CDR3, the DNA is TGTGCCAGCAGCTTGGGCATTAGCGGGGTAACCTACGAGCAGTACTTC. Based on the CDR3 plus reference TRBV5-4 and TRBJ2-7, the full variable domain is ETGVTQSPTHLIKTRGQQVTLRCSSQSGHNTVSWYQQALGQGPQFIFQYYREEENGRGNFPPRFSGLQFPNYSSELNVNALELDDSALYLCASSLGISGVTYEQYFGPGTRLTVT.

The gene calls are TRBV4-2 and TRBJ1-1; D may be TRBD1 (5 bases). The CDR3 has 14 residues. V was shortened by 0 bases and J by 7 bases, with 12 bases between the two germline ends. CDR1 and CDR2 from the germline V gene are LGHNA and YNFKEQ. The CDR3 sequence is CASSQDGTVNEAFF. As DNA, the CDR3 is TGTGCCAGCAGCCAAGATGGGACGGTCAATGAAGCTTTCTTT.

J is TRBJ2-1 and V is TRBV6-1; 12 bases are a match to TRBD2. The CDR3 covers 16 residues. The trim removed 4 bases at V and 5 bases at J, leaving 6 bases unmatched. Germline V CDR1 and CDR2: MNHNS, SASEGT. Here the CDR3 DNA reads TGTGCCAGCAGTGGGTCTCTAGCGGGAGGGGACAATGAGCAGTTCTTC. Translated: CASSGSLAGGDNEQFF.

In regard to this clone: A read error may explain this, as a much larger clone is one base away. At the DNA level, this CDR3 is encoded by other sequences in the same sample as well. V is TRBV27 and J is TRBJ2-3; the match to TRBD2 covers 10 bases. Germline lookup yields CDR1 MNHEY and CDR2 SMNVEV (reference sequence). CDR3 length: 18 residues. CDR3 protein: CASSSRHSGTSDRGREYF. CDR3 in DNA: TGCGCCAGCAGTTCGCGCCACTCCGGGACTAGCGACCGGGGAAGGGAGTATTTT.

The gene calls are TRBV11-2 and TRBJ2-7; D uncertain. The germline CDR1 and CDR2 sequences are SGHAT and FQNNGV. Trimming stripped 0 bases from V and 6 bases from J, with 9 bases between. The CDR3 sequence is 13 residues long. The CDR3 spells CASSLEGLGEQYF. The CDR3 DNA sequence: TGTGCCAGCAGCTTAGAAGGGTTGGGCGAGCAGTACTTC. Supplemented by reference TRBV11-2 and TRBJ2-7, the full variable domain reads EAGVAQSPRYKIIEKRQSVAFWCNPISGHATLYWYQQILGQGPKLLIQFQNNGVVDDSQLPKDRFSAERLKGVDSTLKIQPAKLEDSAVYLCASSLEGLGEQYFGPGTRLTVT.

A word on this clone: A read error likely explains this, since a far larger clone differs by one base. It is likely a read error, because the conserved phenylalanine at the end of the CDR3 is missing. This rearrangement joins TRBV7-2 to TRBJ1-5; D perhaps matches TRBD1 (5 bases). Germline CDR1 and CDR2: SGHTA and FQGNSA. V lost 2 bases and J 3 bases, leaving 11 bases between the germline ends. CDR3 length equals 15 residues. The CDR3 nucleotides read TGTGCCAGCAGCTTATCCGCAGGGACCAATCAGCCCCAGCATCTT. Amino acid sequence: CASSLSAGTNQPQHL.

Note on this clone: With only one base between it and a far larger clone, this is likely a read error. The chain has TRBV29-1 and TRBJ1-2; D is undetermined. Trimming stripped 5 bases from V and 5 bases from J, with 12 bases between. Per the germline V gene, CDR1 is SQVTM and CDR2 is ANQGSEA. The CDR3 loop spans 12 amino acids. The CDR3: CSVSGIDYGYTF. CDR3 sequence (DNA): TGCAGCGTTTCCGGGATAGATTATGGCTACACCTTC.

In its sample, this clone was seen a few times. V usage is TRBV29-1 and J usage is TRBJ2-5, with D unclear. Trimming pared 4 bases from V and 4 bases from J, leaving 10 bases between. This CDR3 spans 12 amino acids. Per the germline V gene, CDR1 is SQVTM and CDR2 is ANQGSEA. CDR3 DNA: TGCAGCGTTGTGGTGGTAGGAGAGACCCAGTACTTC. It is translated as CSVVVVGETQYF.

Of note for this clone: This sequence is one base from a far larger clone and is likely a read error. This chain connects TRBV9 to TRBJ1-5; D is perhaps TRBD1 (5 bases). The germline CDR1 and CDR2 sequences are SGDLS and YYNGEE. The CDR3 extends over 14 amino acids. This chain's CDR3 is CAGSVGGAGQPQHF. CDR3 nucleotides: TGTGCCGGCAGCGTAGGTGGGGCAGGTCAGCCCCAGCATTTT.

This chain joins TRBV1 and TRBJ2-3; TRBD2 is taken as the D call from the table, unchecked against the DNA. TRBV1 corresponds to a pseudogene. The CDR3 totals 14 residues. DNA of the CDR3: TGTGCCAGCAGCCAAGGGGGAGCACAGGATACGCAGTATTTT. Translating it yields CASSQGGAQDTQYF.

The chain joins TRBV18 to TRBJ1-4; 9 bases match TRBD1. This CDR3 has 16 amino acids. The germline V gene encodes CDR1 KGHSH and CDR2 LQKENI. V lost 4 bases and J lost 4; bases outside the gene matches: 7. CDR3 nucleotide sequence: TGTGCCAGCTCACTTCTACCGGGACAGGGTAATGAAAAACTGTTTTTT. It codes for CASSLLPGQGNEKLFF.

J is TRBJ1-2 and V is TRBV2, with 8 bases that match TRBD1. V trimming: 6 bases; J trimming: 7 bases; junction bases outside the gene matches: 7. Germline CDR1 SNHLY, CDR2 FYNNEI. This CDR3 is built from 13 residues. The CDR3 here is CASRSSQGVGYTF. For the CDR3, the DNA is TGTGCCAGCAGGTCCTCACAGGGGGTTGGCTACACCTTC.

There are a few counts of this clone. Within the sample, other DNA sequences also encode this same CDR3. The chain joins TRBV10-3 to TRBJ1-5; D is undetermined. CDR3 size: 13 residues. V gave up 5 bases and J gave up 0 bases, with 5 bases separating them. In germline, CDR1 is ENHRY, CDR2 SYGVKD. The CDR3 protein is CAISRDSNQPQHF. The DNA of the CDR3 is TGTGCCATCAGTAGAGATAGCAATCAGCCCCAGCATTTT.

The chain has TRBV19 and TRBJ2-7; TRBD1 agrees at 8 bases. CDR3 length: 14 residues. J lost 3 bases, V lost 3 bases, and 4 bases had no gene match. Germline CDR1 LNHDA, CDR2 SQIVND (reference sequence). The CDR3 nucleotides read TGTGCCAGTAGTATGTCGGGACAGGTCTACGAGCAGTACTTC. This gives the protein CASSMSGQVYEQYF.

The chain uses TRBV5-1 and TRBJ2-3; D tentatively fits TRBD1 or TRBD2 (6 bases each). V was clipped by 2 bases and J by 3 bases, with 13 bases between them. There are 15 residues in the CDR3. Germline CDR1 SGHRS, CDR2 YFSETQ. In DNA, the CDR3 is TGCGCCAGCAGCTTACGGGGGCGTCTGACAGATACGCAGTATTTT. It specifies CASSLRGRLTDTQYF.

In DNA form, the CDR3 reads TGTGCCAGCTCACCACCTGAGGGGGTCGGGACCTACGAGCAGTACTTC. Its protein product is CASSPPEGVGTYEQYF. The chain carries TRBV18 and TRBJ2-7; D perhaps matches TRBD1 (6 bases). V was shortened by 0 bases and J by 2 bases, with 14 bases between the two germline ends. Germline-derived CDR1 and CDR2 are KGHSH and LQKENI. The CDR3 has 16 residues.